These 24 T cell receptor beta chains were all obtained from the same sample, sequenced in a study of blood T cell repertoires in COVID-19. TCRdb's copy holds only in-frame clones and misses some; the assay was immunoSEQ multiplex PCR. Among just over 300,000 clones listed, 85% to 90% were seen once. Sequenced sample: PBMCs or T cells enriched from blood (not recorded which). The receptors derive from a man aged 25-45 years who had recovered from COVID-19.

V gene TRBV12-3 or TRBV12-4 combines with J gene TRBJ2-7; D might be TRBD2 (5 bases). This CDR3 region has 12 residues. Deletions cut 9 bases from V and 1 base from J, with 10 bases between. For the CDR3, the DNA is TGTGCCAGTGGACTGTTTTCCTACGAGCAGTACTTC. This translates into CASGLFSYEQYF.

The chain joins TRBV6-5 to TRBJ1-1; the match to TRBD1 covers 8 bases. In germline, CDR1 is MNHEY, CDR2 SVGAGI. CDR3 size: 15 residues. The V segment lost 5 bases and the J segment 10 bases; nucleotides outside the gene matches: 15. DNA for the CDR3: TGTGCCAGCAGTAACCCACAGGGGGGGTTCTACGGAGCTTTCTTT. It is translated as CASSNPQGGFYGAFF.

This clone occurred a few times. CDR3: CASSRLAGGYFFGELFF. CDR3 sequence (DNA): TGTGCCAGCAGCAGACTAGCGGGAGGCTACTTTTTCGGGGAGCTGTTTTTT. This chain uses TRBV7-9 with TRBJ2-2, with TRBD2 matching 13 bases. The CDR3 is 17 residues long. Looked up from germline, CDR1 is SEHNR and CDR2 is FQNEAQ (reference sequence). With V trimmed by 5 bases and J by 7 bases, 10 bases remained unmatched. The complete variable domain, with remaining parts taken from reference TRBV7-9 and TRBJ2-2, reads DTGVSQNPRHKITKRGQNVTFRCDPISEHNRLYWYRQTLGQGPEFLTYFQNEAQLEKSRLLSDRFSAERPKGSFSTLEIQRTEQGDSAMYLCASSRLAGGYFFGELFFGEGSRLTVL.

The chain uses TRBV16 and TRBJ1-1; D ambiguous. The germline V gene has CDR1 KGHSY and CDR2 FQNENV. CDR3 length equals 13 residues. The germline V and J ends were trimmed by 2 bases and 4 bases, with 8 bases remaining between them. DNA for the CDR3: TGTGCCAGCAGCCAACAATCGGGCACTGAAGCTTTCTTT. It encodes CASSQQSGTEAFF. Drawing the rest from reference TRBV16 and TRBJ1-1, the complete variable domain is GEEVAQTPKHLVRGEGQKAKLYCAPIKGHSYVFWYQQVLKNEFKFLISFQNENVFDETGMPKERFSAKCLPNSPCSLEIQATKLEDSAVYFCASSQQSGTEAFFGQGTRLTVV.

The rearrangement joins TRBV24-1 to TRBJ2-3; D remains ambiguous. The CDR3 covers 11 residues. V lost 7 bases, J lost 6 bases, and 7 bases lay in between. The germline CDR1 and CDR2 sequences are KGHDR and SFDVKD. The CDR3 is CATRWSDTQYF. Written as DNA, the CDR3 is TGTGCCACCAGGTGGAGTGATACGCAGTATTTT.

The J gene is TRBJ2-3, the V gene TRBV5-1, with a weak D call TRBD1 (8 bases). Per the germline V gene, CDR1 is SGHRS and CDR2 is YFSETQ. The CDR3 is 16 amino acids. V lost 2 bases to trimming and J lost 0 bases, with 13 bases between them. For the CDR3, the DNA is TGCGCCAGCAGCTTACAGGGGGGGACTAGCACAGATACGCAGTATTTT. It translates to CASSLQGGTSTDTQYF.

The CDR3 region is CASLGDSSLHF. In DNA form, the CDR3 reads TGTGCCAGTTTGGGGGACAGCTCCCTCCACTTT. The V gene is TRBV28, the J gene TRBJ1-6, with 7 positions matching TRBD1. The CDR3 runs to 11 residues. With 9 bases clipped from V and 14 bases from J, the junction kept 7 bases outside the gene matches. The germline V gene has CDR1 MDHEN and CDR2 SYDVKM.

This chain connects TRBV4-1 to TRBJ1-4; D perhaps matches TRBD1 (5 bases). V dropped 0 bases and J dropped 8 bases, with 13 bases sitting between them. The germline CDR1 and CDR2 sequences are MGHRA and YSYEKL. The CDR3 contains 15 residues. CDR3 in amino acids: CASSQDRRVEEKLFF. The CDR3 DNA reads as TGCGCCAGCAGCCAAGATCGCAGGGTGGAGGAAAAACTGTTTTTT.

The chain joins TRBV28 to TRBJ2-1; TRBD2 matches at 13 bases. In germline, CDR1 is MDHEN, CDR2 SYDVKM. The CDR3 loop spans 19 amino acids. The V segment lost 7 bases and the J segment 1 base; nucleotides outside the gene matches: 13. The CDR3 loop reads CASKPASVGLAGSYNEQFF. The CDR3 DNA reads TGTGCCAGCAAACCCGCGTCGGTGGGACTAGCGGGGTCCTACAATGAGCAGTTCTTC.

The rearrangement uses TRBV28 and TRBJ2-1; 12 bases align to TRBD2. V shed 3 bases and J 4 bases; nucleotides not matched to a gene: 7. From germline, CDR1 is MDHEN and CDR2 SYDVKM. The length of the CDR3 is 17 residues. The CDR3 loop reads CASSFPTGLAGYNEQFF. CDR3 coding DNA: TGTGCCAGCAGTTTCCCGACCGGACTAGCGGGGTACAATGAGCAGTTCTTC.

The rearrangement uses TRBV12-3 or TRBV12-4 and TRBJ2-5; the D is unclear. The germline V and J ends were trimmed by 3 bases and 2 bases, with 7 bases remaining between them. CDR3 length equals 13 residues. The DNA of the CDR3 is TGTGCCAGCAGTTTTTCCGTACAAGAGACCCAGTACTTC. Translation: CASSFSVQETQYF.

V gene TRBV7-9 combines with J gene TRBJ2-1; 7 bases fit TRBD1. The ends lost 5 bases at V and 0 bases at J; junction bases unmatched: 4. CDR3 size: 15 residues. In germline, CDR1 is SEHNR, CDR2 FQNEAQ (reference sequence). The CDR3 spells CASSPTGPSYNEQFF. CDR3 DNA: TGTGCCAGCAGCCCGACAGGGCCCTCCTACAATGAGCAGTTCTTC.

The chain combines TRBV10-1 with TRBJ2-1; the match to TRBD2 covers 13 bases. V was clipped by 4 bases and J by 6 bases; unmatched bases: 3. This CDR3 is 15 amino acids long. Germline CDR1 is WNHNN and CDR2 is SYGVQD (reference sequence). The CDR3 loop reads CASSGGTSGVNEQFF. The CDR3 DNA is TGCGCCAGCAGTGGGGGGACTAGCGGGGTCAATGAGCAGTTCTTC.

This chain uses TRBV7-9 with TRBJ1-5, with 7 bases lining up with TRBD1. V shed 5 bases and J 7 bases; nucleotides not matched to a gene: 11. This CDR3 is built from 15 residues. CDR1 and CDR2 (germline): SEHNR, FQNEAQ (reference sequence). As DNA, the CDR3 is TGTGCCAGCAGCCGGGCAGCTACAGGGGACCAGCCCCAGCATTTT. This sequence encodes CASSRAATGDQPQHF. The whole variable domain, filled in from reference TRBV7-9 and TRBJ1-5, reads DTGVSQNPRHKITKRGQNVTFRCDPISEHNRLYWYRQTLGQGPEFLTYFQNEAQLEKSRLLSDRFSAERPKGSFSTLEIQRTEQGDSAMYLCASSRAATGDQPQHFGDGTRLSIL.

The chain links TRBV15 to TRBJ2-3; 10 nucleotides align to TRBD1. The CDR3 is 15 amino acids. J was trimmed by 3 bases and V by 3 bases; bases with no gene match: 3. CDR1 and CDR2 from the germline V gene are LNHNV and YYDKDF (reference sequence). The CDR3 DNA reads TGTGCCACCAGCAGGGGGACAGGGGTGACAGATACGCAGTATTTT. Protein sequence: CATSRGTGVTDTQYF.

The chain employs TRBV5-4 and TRBJ2-3, with 10 bases identical to TRBD2. Per germline, CDR1 SGHNT and CDR2 YYREEE (reference sequence). CDR3 size: 14 residues. With V trimmed by 7 bases and J by 1 base, 3 bases remained unmatched. The CDR3 bases are TGTGCCAGCCATAGCGGGGGGCGCACAGATACGCAGTATTTT. Protein: CASHSGGRTDTQYF.

This sequence joins TRBV9 and TRBJ1-5; possible D gene TRBD1, 5 bases. Germline assignment: CDR1 SGDLS and CDR2 YYNGEE. The CDR3 spans 15 residues. Trimming removed 0 bases from V and 0 bases from J, with 7 bases in between. CDR3 bases: TGTGCCAGCAGCGTAGGACAGCATAGCAATCAGCCCCAGCATTTT. It codes for CASSVGQHSNQPQHF. Full variable domain (missing parts from reference TRBV9 and TRBJ1-5): DSGVTQTPKHLITATGQRVTLRCSPRSGDLSVYWYQQSLDQGLQFLIQYYNGEERAKGNILERFSAQQFPDLHSELNLSSLELGDSALYFCASSVGQHSNQPQHFGDGTRLSIL.

V gene TRBV5-1 combines with J gene TRBJ1-6; the D is unclear. Germline CDR1 is SGHRS and CDR2 is YFSETQ. Trimming removed 0 bases from V and 6 bases from J, with 13 bases in between. The CDR3 has 16 residues. CDR3 DNA sequence: TGCGCCAGCAGCTTGGGAGCGGCGGGAATTAATTCACCCCTCCACTTT. It encodes CASSLGAAGINSPLHF.

As to this clone: A read error may account for a junction end that differs from germline. The chain joins TRBV7-2 to TRBJ2-3, with 14 bases matching TRBD2. The CDR3 loop spans 16 amino acids. CDR1 and CDR2 from the germline V gene are SGHTA and FQGNSA. In DNA, the CDR3 is TGTGCCAGCAGCACTCCTACGGGACTAGCGGGAGCCATATCGCATTTT. Protein product: CASSTPTGLAGAISHF.

The DNA for the CDR3 is TGTGCCAGCGATGGACAGGGGATGAACACTGAAGCTTTCTTT. Amino acid sequence: CASDGQGMNTEAFF. The V call is TRBV28, the J call TRBJ1-1; 9 bases are a match to TRBD1. Trimming cost V 8 bases and J 0 bases; bases outside gene matches: 4. Germline loops: CDR1 MDHEN, CDR2 SYDVKM. The CDR3 runs to 14 residues.

The rearrangement uses TRBV7-9 and TRBJ1-4; a possible D gene is TRBD1 (5 bases). The CDR3 is made up of 14 amino acids. Germline V gene data show CDR1 as SEHNR and CDR2 as FQNEAQ (reference sequence). Trimming removed 4 bases at V and 5 bases at J, with 11 bases between. The chain's CDR3 is CASSWGVRNEKLFF. The DNA for the CDR3 is TGTGCCAGCAGCTGGGGGGTTCGCAATGAAAAACTGTTTTTT.

The rearrangement uses TRBV12-3 or TRBV12-4 and TRBJ2-1; D is unresolved. Trimming pared 11 bases from V and 5 bases from J, leaving 13 bases between. This CDR3 spans 12 amino acids. The CDR3 DNA sequence: TGTGCCGTTCAACTCTCGGACAATGAGCAGTTCTTC. Residues: CAVQLSDNEQFF.

The genes are TRBV6-5 and TRBJ1-1; D uncertain. CDR1 and CDR2 (germline): MNHEY, SVGAGI. There are 12 residues in the CDR3. V was trimmed by 0 bases and J by 5 bases, leaving 4 bases between them. The CDR3 nucleotides are TGTGCCAGCAGTTACTCCAATACTGAAGCTTTCTTT. It encodes CASSYSNTEAFF.

This clone has a single count. The DNA of the CDR3 is TGTGCCAGCTCACCACGCGAATATGAAAAACTGTTTTTT. It specifies CASSPREYEKLFF. The rearrangement links TRBV18 to TRBJ1-4; D remains unclear. This CDR3 has 13 residues. Trimming stripped 1 base from V and 6 bases from J, with 6 bases between. Germline assignment: CDR1 KGHSH and CDR2 LQKENI.